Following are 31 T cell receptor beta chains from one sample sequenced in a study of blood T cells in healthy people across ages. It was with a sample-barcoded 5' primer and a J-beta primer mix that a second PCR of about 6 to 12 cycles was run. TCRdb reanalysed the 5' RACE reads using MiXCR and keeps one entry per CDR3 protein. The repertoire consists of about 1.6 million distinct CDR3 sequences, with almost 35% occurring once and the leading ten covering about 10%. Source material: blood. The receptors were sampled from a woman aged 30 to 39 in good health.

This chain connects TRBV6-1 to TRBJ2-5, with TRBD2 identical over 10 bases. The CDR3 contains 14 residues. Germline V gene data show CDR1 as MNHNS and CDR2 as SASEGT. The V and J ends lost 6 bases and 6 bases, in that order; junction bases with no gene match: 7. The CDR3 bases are TGTGCCAGCAGGGAAAGCGGGGGGGTGAAGACCCAGTACTTC. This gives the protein CASRESGGVKTQYF.

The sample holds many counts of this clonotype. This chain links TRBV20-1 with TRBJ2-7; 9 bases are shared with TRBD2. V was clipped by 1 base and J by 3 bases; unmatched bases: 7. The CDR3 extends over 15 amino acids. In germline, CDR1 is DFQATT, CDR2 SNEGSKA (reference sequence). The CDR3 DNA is TGCAGTGCTAGAGCGGTTAGCGGGGGCGACTACGAGCAGTACTTC. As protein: CSARAVSGGDYEQYF.

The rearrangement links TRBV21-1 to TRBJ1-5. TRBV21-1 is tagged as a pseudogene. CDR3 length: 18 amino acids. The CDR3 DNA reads TGTGCCAGCAGCAAAGGAGGAGGGACCAAAAGATCGAATCAGCCCCAGCATTTT. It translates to CASSKGGGTKRSNQPQHF.

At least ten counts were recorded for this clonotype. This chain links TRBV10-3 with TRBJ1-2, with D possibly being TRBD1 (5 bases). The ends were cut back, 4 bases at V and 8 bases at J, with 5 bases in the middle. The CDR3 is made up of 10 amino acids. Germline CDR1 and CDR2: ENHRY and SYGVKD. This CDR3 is CAISGGGYTF. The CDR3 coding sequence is TGTGCCATCAGTGGGGGCGGCTACACCTTC.

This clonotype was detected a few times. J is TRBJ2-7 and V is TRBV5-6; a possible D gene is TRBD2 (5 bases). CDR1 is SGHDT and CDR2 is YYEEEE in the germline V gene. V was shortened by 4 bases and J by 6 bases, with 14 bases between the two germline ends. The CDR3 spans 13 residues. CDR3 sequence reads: CASSRALGSEQYF. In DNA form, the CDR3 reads TGTGCCAGCAGCCGAGCGCTAGGGAGCGAGCAGTACTTC.

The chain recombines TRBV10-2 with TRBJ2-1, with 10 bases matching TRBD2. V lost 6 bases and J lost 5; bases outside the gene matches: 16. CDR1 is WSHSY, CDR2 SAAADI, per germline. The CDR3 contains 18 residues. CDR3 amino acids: CASRPLKREGRVHNEQFF. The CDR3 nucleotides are TGCGCCAGCAGACCCTTGAAGCGGGAGGGCCGGGTGCACAATGAGCAGTTCTTC.

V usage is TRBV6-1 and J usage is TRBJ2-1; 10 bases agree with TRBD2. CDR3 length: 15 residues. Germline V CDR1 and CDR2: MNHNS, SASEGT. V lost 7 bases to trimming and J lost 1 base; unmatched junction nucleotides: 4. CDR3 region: CASTVSGGSYNEQFF. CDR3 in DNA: TGTGCCAGCACCGTTAGCGGGGGGTCCTACAATGAGCAGTTCTTC.

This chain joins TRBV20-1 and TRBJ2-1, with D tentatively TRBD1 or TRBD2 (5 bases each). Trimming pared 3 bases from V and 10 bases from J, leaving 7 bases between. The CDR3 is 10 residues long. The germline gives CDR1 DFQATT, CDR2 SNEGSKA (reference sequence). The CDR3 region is CSASWDEQFF. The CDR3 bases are TGCAGTGCTAGCTGGGACGAGCAGTTCTTC.

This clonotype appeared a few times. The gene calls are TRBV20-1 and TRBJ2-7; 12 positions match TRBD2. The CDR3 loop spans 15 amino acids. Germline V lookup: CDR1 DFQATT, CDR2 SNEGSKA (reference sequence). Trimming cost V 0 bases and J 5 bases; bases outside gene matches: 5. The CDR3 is CSARDLTSGGHEQYF. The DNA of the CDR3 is TGCAGTGCTAGAGATTTAACTAGCGGGGGGCACGAGCAGTACTTC.

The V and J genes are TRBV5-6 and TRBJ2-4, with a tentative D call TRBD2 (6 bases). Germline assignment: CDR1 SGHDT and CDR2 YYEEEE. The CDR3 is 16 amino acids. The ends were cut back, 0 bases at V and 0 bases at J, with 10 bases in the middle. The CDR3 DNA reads TGTGCCAGCAGCTTGGTTAGGGGACTAGCCAAAAACATTCAGTACTTC. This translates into CASSLVRGLAKNIQYF.

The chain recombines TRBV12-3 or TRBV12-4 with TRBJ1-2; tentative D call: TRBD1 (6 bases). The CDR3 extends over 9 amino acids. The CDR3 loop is CVGGPGYTF. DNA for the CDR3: TGTGTAGGGGGTCCTGGCTACACCTTC.

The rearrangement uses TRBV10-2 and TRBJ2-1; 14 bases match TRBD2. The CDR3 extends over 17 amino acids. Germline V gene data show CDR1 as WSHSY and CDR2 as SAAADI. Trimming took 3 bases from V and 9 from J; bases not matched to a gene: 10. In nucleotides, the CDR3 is TGCGCCAGCAGTGACCCAAAAGGGACTAGCGGGAGTGGTGAGCAGTTCTTC. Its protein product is CASSDPKGTSGSGEQFF.

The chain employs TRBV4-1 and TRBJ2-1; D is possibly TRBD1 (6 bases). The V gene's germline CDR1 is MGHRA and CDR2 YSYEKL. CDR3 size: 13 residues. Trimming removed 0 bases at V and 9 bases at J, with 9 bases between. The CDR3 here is CASSQEQGREQFF. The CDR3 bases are TGCGCCAGCAGCCAAGAGCAGGGGCGTGAGCAGTTCTTC.

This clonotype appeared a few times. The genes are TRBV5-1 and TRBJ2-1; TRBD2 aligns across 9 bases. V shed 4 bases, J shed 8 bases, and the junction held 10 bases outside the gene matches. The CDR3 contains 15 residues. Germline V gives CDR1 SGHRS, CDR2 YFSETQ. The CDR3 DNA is TGCGCCAGCAGCATGCCGGAAGCGGGAGGAGATGAGCAGTTCTTC. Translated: CASSMPEAGGDEQFF.

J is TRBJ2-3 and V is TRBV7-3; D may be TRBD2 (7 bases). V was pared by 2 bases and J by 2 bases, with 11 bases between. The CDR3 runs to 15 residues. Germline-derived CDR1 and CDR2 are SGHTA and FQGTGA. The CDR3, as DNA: TGTGCCAGCAGCTTATGGGGGGGCCCCACAGATACGCAGTATTTT. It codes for CASSLWGGPTDTQYF.

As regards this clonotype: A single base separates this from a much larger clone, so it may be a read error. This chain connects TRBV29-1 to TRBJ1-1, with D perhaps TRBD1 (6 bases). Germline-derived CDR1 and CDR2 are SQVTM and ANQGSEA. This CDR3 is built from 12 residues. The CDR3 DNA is TGCAGCGTCTGGGACGGGGACACTGACGCTTTCTTT. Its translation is CSVWDGDTDAFF. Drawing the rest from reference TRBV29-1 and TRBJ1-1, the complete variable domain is SAVISQKPSRDICQRGTSLTIQCQVDSQVTMMFWYRQQPGQSLTLIATANQGSEATYESGFVIDKFPISRPNLTFSTLTVSNMSPEDSSIYLCSVWDGDTDAFFGQGTRLTVV.

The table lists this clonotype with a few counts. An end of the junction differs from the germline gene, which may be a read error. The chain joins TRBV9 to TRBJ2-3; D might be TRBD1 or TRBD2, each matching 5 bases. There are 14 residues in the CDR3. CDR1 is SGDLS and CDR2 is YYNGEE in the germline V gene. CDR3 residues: CVSGVRTTTDTQYF. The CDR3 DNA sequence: TGTGTCAGCGGCGTAAGGACAACCACAGATACGCAGTATTTT.

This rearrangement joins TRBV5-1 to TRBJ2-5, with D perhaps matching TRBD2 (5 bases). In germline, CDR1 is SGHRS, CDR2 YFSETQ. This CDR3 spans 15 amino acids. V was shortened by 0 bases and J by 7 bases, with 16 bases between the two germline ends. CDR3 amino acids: CASSLDWAGRGTQYF. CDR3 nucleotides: TGCGCCAGCAGCTTGGATTGGGCGGGTCGAGGGACCCAGTACTTC.

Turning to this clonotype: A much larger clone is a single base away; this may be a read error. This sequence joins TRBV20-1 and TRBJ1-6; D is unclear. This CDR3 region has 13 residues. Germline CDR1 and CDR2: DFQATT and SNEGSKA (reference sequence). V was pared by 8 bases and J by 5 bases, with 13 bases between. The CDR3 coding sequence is TGCAGTACCCTGGTCGGGGATAATTCACCCCTCCACTTT. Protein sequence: CSTLVGDNSPLHF.

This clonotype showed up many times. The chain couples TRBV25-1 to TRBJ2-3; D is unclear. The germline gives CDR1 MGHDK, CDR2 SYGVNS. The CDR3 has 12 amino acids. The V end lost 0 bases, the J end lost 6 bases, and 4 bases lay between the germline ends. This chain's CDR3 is CASSEYGDTQYF. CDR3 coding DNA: TGTGCCAGCAGTGAATACGGGGATACGCAGTATTTT.

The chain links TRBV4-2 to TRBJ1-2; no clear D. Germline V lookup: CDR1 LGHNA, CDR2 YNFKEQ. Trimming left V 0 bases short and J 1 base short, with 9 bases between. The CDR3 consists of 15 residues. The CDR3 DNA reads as TGTGCCAGCAGCCAAGATAGGCGGAATAACTATGGCTACACCTTC. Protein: CASSQDRRNNYGYTF.

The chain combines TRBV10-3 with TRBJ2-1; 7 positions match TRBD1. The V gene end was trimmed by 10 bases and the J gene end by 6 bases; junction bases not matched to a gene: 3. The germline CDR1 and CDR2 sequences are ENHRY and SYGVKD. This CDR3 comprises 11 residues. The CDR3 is CATGQFNEQFF. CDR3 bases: TGTGCCACGGGACAGTTCAATGAGCAGTTCTTC.

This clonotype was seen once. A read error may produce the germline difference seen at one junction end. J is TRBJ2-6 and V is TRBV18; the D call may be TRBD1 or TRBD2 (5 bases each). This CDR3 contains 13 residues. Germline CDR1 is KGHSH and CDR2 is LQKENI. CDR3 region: CASSPGTCPVRTF. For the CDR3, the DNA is TGTGCCAGCTCACCAGGGACCTGCCCCGTCCGGACTTTC.

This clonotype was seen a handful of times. CDR3 amino acids: CASNPQAPGTYEQYF. Here the CDR3 DNA reads TGTGCCAGCAACCCACAGGCCCCAGGGACCTACGAGCAGTACTTC. V is TRBV11-2 and J is TRBJ2-7; weak D call: TRBD1 (5 bases). Germline V lookup: CDR1 SGHAT, CDR2 FQNNGV. CDR3 length: 15 amino acids. V lost 7 bases, J lost 2 bases, and 18 bases lay in between.

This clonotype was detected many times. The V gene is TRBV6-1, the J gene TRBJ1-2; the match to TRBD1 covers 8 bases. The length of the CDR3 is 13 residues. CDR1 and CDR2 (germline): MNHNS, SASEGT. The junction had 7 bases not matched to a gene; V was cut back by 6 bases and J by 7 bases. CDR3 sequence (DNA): TGTGCCAGCAGAGCACAGGGGGAGATTGGCTACACCTTC. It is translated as CASRAQGEIGYTF.

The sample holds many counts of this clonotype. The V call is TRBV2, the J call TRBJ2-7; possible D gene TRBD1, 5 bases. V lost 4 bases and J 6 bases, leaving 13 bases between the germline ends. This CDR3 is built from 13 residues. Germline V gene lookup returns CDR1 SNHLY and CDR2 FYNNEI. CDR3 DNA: TGTGCCAGCAGTGGACAGCTCTCCGGCGAGCAGTACTTC. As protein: CASSGQLSGEQYF.

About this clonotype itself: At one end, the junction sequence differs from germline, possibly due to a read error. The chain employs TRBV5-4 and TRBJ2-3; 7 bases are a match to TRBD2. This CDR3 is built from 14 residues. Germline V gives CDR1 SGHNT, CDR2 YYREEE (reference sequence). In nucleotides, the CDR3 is TGTGCCTGCAGCTTGGGAGGGGTTGAGGATACGCAGTATTTT. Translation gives CACSLGGVEDTQYF.

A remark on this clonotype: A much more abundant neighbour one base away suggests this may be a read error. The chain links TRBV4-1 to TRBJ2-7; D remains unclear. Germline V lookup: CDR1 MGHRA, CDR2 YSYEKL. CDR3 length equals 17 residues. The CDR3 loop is CAGSQVAEARPSYEQYF. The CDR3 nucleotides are TGCGCCGGCAGCCAAGTTGCCGAGGCGAGGCCTTCCTACGAGCAGTACTTC.

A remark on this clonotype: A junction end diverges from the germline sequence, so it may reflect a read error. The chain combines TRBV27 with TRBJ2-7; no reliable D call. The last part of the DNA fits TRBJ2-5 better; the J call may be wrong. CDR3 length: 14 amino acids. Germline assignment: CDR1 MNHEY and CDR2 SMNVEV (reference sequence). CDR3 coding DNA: TGTGCCAGCAGTTGGGTAGGCCACCAAAAGACCCAGTACTTC. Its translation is CASSWVGHQKTQYF.

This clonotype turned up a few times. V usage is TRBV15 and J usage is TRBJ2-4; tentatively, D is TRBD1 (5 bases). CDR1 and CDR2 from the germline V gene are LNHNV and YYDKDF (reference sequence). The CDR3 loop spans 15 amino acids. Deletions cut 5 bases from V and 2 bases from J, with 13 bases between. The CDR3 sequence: CATSSAGMTKNIQYF. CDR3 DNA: TGTGCCACCAGCTCGGCAGGGATGACCAAAAACATTCAGTACTTC. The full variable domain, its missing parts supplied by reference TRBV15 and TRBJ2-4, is DAMVIQNPRYQVTQFGKPVTLSCSQTLNHNVMYWYQQKSSQAPKLLFHYYDKDFNNEADTPDNFQSRRPNTSFCFLDIRSPGLGDTAMYLCATSSAGMTKNIQYFGAGTRLSVL.

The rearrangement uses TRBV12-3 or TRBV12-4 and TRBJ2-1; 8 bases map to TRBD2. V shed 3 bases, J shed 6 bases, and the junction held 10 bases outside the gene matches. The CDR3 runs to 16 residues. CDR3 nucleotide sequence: TGTGCCAGCAGTTTCCAGGGACTAGGGGCCGGCAATGAGCAGTTCTTC. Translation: CASSFQGLGAGNEQFF.